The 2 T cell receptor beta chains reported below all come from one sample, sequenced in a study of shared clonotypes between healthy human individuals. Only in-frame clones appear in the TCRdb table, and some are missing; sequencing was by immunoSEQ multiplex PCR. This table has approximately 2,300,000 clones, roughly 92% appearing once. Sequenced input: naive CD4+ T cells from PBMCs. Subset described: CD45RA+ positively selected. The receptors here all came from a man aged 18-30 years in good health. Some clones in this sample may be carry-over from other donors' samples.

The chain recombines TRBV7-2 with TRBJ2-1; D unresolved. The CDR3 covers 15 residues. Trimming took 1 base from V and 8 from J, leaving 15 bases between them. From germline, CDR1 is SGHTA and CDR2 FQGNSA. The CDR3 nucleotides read TGTGCCAGCAGCTTAGTAGGGATCGCTAGAGATGAGCAGTTCTTC. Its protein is CASSLVGIARDEQFF.

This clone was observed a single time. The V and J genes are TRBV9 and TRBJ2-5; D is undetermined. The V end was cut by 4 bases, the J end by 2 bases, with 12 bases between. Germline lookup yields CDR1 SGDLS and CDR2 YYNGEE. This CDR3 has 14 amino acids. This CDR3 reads CASSYAHSQETQYF. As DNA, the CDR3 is TGTGCCAGCAGCTATGCACATTCTCAAGAGACCCAGTACTTC.